One sample yielded the 29 T cell receptor beta chains listed below, sequenced in a study of shared clonotypes between healthy human individuals. Using immunoSEQ multiplex PCR, the repertoire was profiled, and TCRdb retains in-frame clones only, with some absent. Counted here are about 2.4 million clones, approximately 94% occurring once; the ten biggest clones make up around 0.14%. The sample consisted of naive CD4+ T cells sorted from blood. The sample's subset: CD45RA+ positively selected. The receptors were sampled from a man aged 18 to 29 in good health.

The rearrangement links TRBV18 to TRBJ2-7; D possibly corresponds to TRBD2 (5 bases). Germline V lookup: CDR1 KGHSH, CDR2 LQKENI. The CDR3 is 13 amino acids. The V gene lost 3 bases and the J gene lost 9 bases, with 15 bases spanning the gap. CDR3 protein: CASSPDNEAGQYF. The CDR3 coding sequence is TGTGCCAGCTCACCCGACAATGAGGCGGGGCAGTACTTC.

V usage is TRBV10-3 and J usage is TRBJ1-2; D perhaps matches TRBD1 (6 bases). V dropped 6 bases and J dropped 6 bases, with 11 bases sitting between them. CDR3 size: 12 residues. Per the germline V gene, CDR1 is ENHRY and CDR2 is SYGVKD. This CDR3 reads CAIRDSDNGYTF. The CDR3 bases are TGTGCCATCAGGGACAGTGACAATGGCTACACCTTC.

V is TRBV28 and J is TRBJ2-7; 7 positions agree with TRBD1. Germline loops: CDR1 MDHEN, CDR2 SYDVKM. J gave up 3 bases and V 5 bases, and 13 bases lay outside the gene matches. This CDR3 is 16 amino acids long. The CDR3 DNA sequence: TGTGCCAGCAGTCCTATCCCGGGACAGCGAAGCTACGAGCAGTACTTC. Translating gives CASSPIPGQRSYEQYF.

This clone has a handful of counts. This chain uses TRBV11-2 with TRBJ1-2; TRBD1 matches at 9 bases. The trim removed 6 bases at V and 3 bases at J, leaving 5 bases unmatched. CDR3 length equals 14 residues. Germline CDR1 SGHAT, CDR2 FQNNGV. DNA for the CDR3: TGTGCCAGCAGTCGACAGGGGGAACACTATGGCTACACCTTC. It codes for CASSRQGEHYGYTF.

About this clone itself: This sample also contains other DNA sequences that code for the same CDR3. V and J are TRBV6-6 and TRBJ2-2; D is uncertain. The CDR3 length is 16 residues. The V gene lost 0 bases and the J gene lost 2 bases, with 10 bases spanning the gap. Germline CDR1 MNHNY, CDR2 SVGAGI (reference sequence). The CDR3 loop is CASSYSAGGNTGELFF. In DNA, the CDR3 is TGTGCCAGCAGTTACTCGGCAGGCGGAAACACCGGGGAGCTGTTTTTT.

This chain uses TRBV20-1 with TRBJ2-6; D is unclear. The CDR3 loop spans 11 amino acids. The germline V gene has CDR1 DFQATT and CDR2 SNEGSKA (reference sequence). Between the trimmed V and J ends, which lost 3 bases and 10 bases, there was a span of 7 bases. The CDR3 loop reads CSASPENVLTF. The CDR3 DNA follows: TGCAGTGCTAGTCCAGAAAACGTCCTGACTTTC.

The rearrangement links TRBV2 to TRBJ2-7, with TRBD1 matching over 7 bases. CDR1 is SNHLY, CDR2 FYNNEI, per germline. This CDR3 has 12 residues. Germline trimming cut 7 bases from V and 4 bases from J; bases unmatched to any gene: 4. The CDR3 DNA is TGTGCCAGCACCCAGACAGGGTACGAGCAGTACTTC. This gives the protein CASTQTGYEQYF.

This chain uses TRBV10-3 with TRBJ2-3; TRBD2 agrees at 7 bases. J lost 3 bases, V lost 5 bases, and 17 bases had no gene match. This CDR3 has 18 residues. The germline V gene encodes CDR1 ENHRY and CDR2 SYGVKD. CDR3 protein: CAISPLGPLSGGTDTQYF. The CDR3 DNA is TGTGCCATCAGTCCGCTGGGGCCCCTGTCGGGGGGAACAGATACGCAGTATTTT.

To note about this clone: Other DNA sequences of this sample code for an identical CDR3. The chain links TRBV2 to TRBJ2-5, with 7 nucleotides matching TRBD1. With 5 bases clipped from V and 5 bases from J, the junction kept 5 bases outside the gene matches. This CDR3 has 13 amino acids. The germline gives CDR1 SNHLY, CDR2 FYNNEI. The CDR3 sequence: CASSLQGLETQYF. The CDR3 DNA reads as TGTGCCAGCAGTCTACAGGGGTTGGAGACCCAGTACTTC. The complete variable domain, with remaining parts taken from reference TRBV2 and TRBJ2-5, reads EPEVTQTPSHQVTQMGQEVILRCVPISNHLYFYWYRQILGQKVEFLVSFYNNEISEKSEIFDDQFSVERPDGSNFTLKIRSTKLEDSAMYFCASSLQGLETQYFGPGTRLLVL.

This chain links TRBV9 with TRBJ2-4; TRBD2 is a possible D gene (6 bases). The CDR3 has 19 residues. The germline V gene has CDR1 SGDLS and CDR2 YYNGEE. V shed 0 bases and J shed 5 bases, with 24 bases lying between them. CDR3 nucleotide sequence: TGTGCCAGCAGCGTAGGGTTTGCGAGCGGAAGGGGCGGGGAAAACATTCAGTACTTC. Protein sequence: CASSVGFASGRGGENIQYF.

The chain combines TRBV4-1 with TRBJ2-3; TRBD1 matches at 10 bases. V lost 3 bases and J lost 4; bases outside the gene matches: 7. The CDR3 consists of 16 residues. CDR1 and CDR2 from the germline V gene are MGHRA and YSYEKL. CDR3 in amino acids: CASSHGDRGFPDTQYF. In nucleotides, the CDR3 is TGCGCCAGCAGCCATGGGGACAGGGGTTTCCCAGATACGCAGTATTTT.

The chain carries TRBV30 and TRBJ1-5, with TRBD1 as a possible D gene (6 bases). V lost 3 bases and J lost 6, with 12 bases in between. Germline-derived CDR1 and CDR2 are GTSNPN and SVGIG (reference sequence). CDR3 length: 13 amino acids. The CDR3 here is CAWSPGAGQPQHF. The CDR3 nucleotides are TGTGCCTGGAGCCCGGGGGCCGGTCAGCCCCAGCATTTT.

This chain uses TRBV7-3 with TRBJ2-2; TRBD1 aligns across 8 bases. V gave up 4 bases and J gave up 6 bases; unmatched junction bases: 7. The CDR3 covers 15 residues. Germline V gene lookup returns CDR1 SGHTA and CDR2 FQGTGA. The CDR3 protein is CASSSSTGVAGELFF. The CDR3 nucleotides are TGTGCCAGCAGCTCCTCGACAGGGGTGGCCGGGGAGCTGTTTTTT.

The rearrangement joins TRBV4-2 to TRBJ1-2; D remains ambiguous. Germline V gene lookup returns CDR1 LGHNA and CDR2 YNFKEQ. The length of the CDR3 is 13 residues. Trimming pared 0 bases from V and 4 bases from J, leaving 6 bases between. Here the CDR3 reads CASSQETLYGYTF. The CDR3 DNA sequence: TGTGCCAGCAGCCAAGAGACTCTCTATGGCTACACCTTC.

The chain links TRBV29-1 to TRBJ2-7; the match to TRBD2 covers 12 bases. The CDR3 totals 15 residues. Trimming removed 7 bases from V and 9 bases from J; junction bases left unmatched: 16. Germline V gives CDR1 SQVTM, CDR2 ANQGSEA. The CDR3 protein is CSATTSGGGKGRQYF. The CDR3 coding sequence is TGCAGCGCCACGACTAGCGGGGGCGGCAAGGGTCGGCAGTACTTC.

V and J are TRBV7-2 and TRBJ2-1, with 7 bases aligning to TRBD1. Germline V lookup: CDR1 SGHTA, CDR2 FQGNSA. This CDR3 spans 15 amino acids. V dropped 5 bases and J dropped 3; count of bases not matched to a gene: 7. The chain's CDR3 is CASSPDRALYNEQFF. The CDR3 nucleotides read TGTGCCAGCAGCCCAGACAGGGCCCTCTACAATGAGCAGTTCTTC.

The rearrangement uses TRBV4-1 and TRBJ2-1, with D maybe TRBD1 (7 bases). Trimming shortened V by 3 bases and J by 9 bases, and 21 bases separated the two germline ends. The CDR3 sequence is 16 residues long. Looked up from germline, CDR1 is MGHRA and CDR2 is YSYEKL. The CDR3 DNA sequence: TGCGCCAGCAGCCACCCCAGGGGGGATCCCTTCGGTGAGCAGTTCTTC. It is translated as CASSHPRGDPFGEQFF.

The rearrangement uses TRBV19 and TRBJ2-2; 8 bases fit TRBD2. The CDR3 is made up of 15 amino acids. The V segment lost 2 bases and the J segment 4 bases; nucleotides outside the gene matches: 3. CDR1 is LNHDA and CDR2 is SQIVND in the germline V gene (reference sequence). The chain's CDR3 is CASSIWTSSTGELFF. DNA for the CDR3: TGTGCCAGTAGTATATGGACTAGCTCCACCGGGGAGCTGTTTTTT.

J is TRBJ2-7 and V is TRBV9, with D maybe TRBD2 (5 bases). V lost 3 bases and J 2 bases, leaving 21 bases between the germline ends. This CDR3 comprises 17 residues. Germline CDR1 SGDLS, CDR2 YYNGEE. The CDR3, as DNA: TGTGCCAGCAGCGGGACCTTGAAAGGGAGAGGCCCCTACGAGCAGTACTTC. As protein: CASSGTLKGRGPYEQYF.

For this clone: The sample contains more than one DNA sequence encoding this CDR3. The chain combines TRBV27 with TRBJ2-3, with 7 bases that match TRBD2. Germline CDR1 and CDR2: MNHEY and SMNVEV (reference sequence). The CDR3 consists of 13 residues. With 3 bases clipped from V and 6 bases from J, the junction kept 3 bases outside the gene matches. The CDR3 here is CASSFQLADTQYF. The CDR3 DNA sequence: TGTGCCAGCAGTTTCCAACTAGCGGATACGCAGTATTTT.

The V call is TRBV5-3, the J call TRBJ2-3; 15 nucleotides align to TRBD2. TRBV5-3 qualifies as an ORF whose function is uncertain. V lost 3 bases to trimming and J lost 5 bases; unmatched junction nucleotides: 7. The CDR3 spans 17 residues. The CDR3 sequence: CARSSRTSGGAGDTQYF. CDR3 in DNA: TGTGCCAGAAGCTCCCGGACTAGCGGGGGGGCGGGAGATACGCAGTATTTT.

This clone appeared a few times. The chain carries TRBV29-1 and TRBJ1-1, with unresolved D. Germline CDR1 reads SQVTM; CDR2 reads ANQGSEA. CDR3 length: 13 amino acids. Trimming took off 0 bases at V and 2 bases at J, with 7 bases between the two ends. CDR3 DNA sequence: TGCAGCGTTGAAGATCGAAGAAACACTGAAGCTTTCTTT. Translated, it gives CSVEDRRNTEAFF.

The gene calls are TRBV6-5 and TRBJ1-2, with D possibly matching TRBD1 (6 bases). V shed 7 bases and J shed 0 bases, with 15 bases lying between them. CDR1 is MNHEY and CDR2 is SVGAGI in the germline V gene. CDR3 size: 15 residues. The CDR3 sequence: CASTRTAYANYGYTF. The CDR3 DNA sequence: TGTGCCAGCACAAGGACAGCCTATGCTAACTATGGCTACACCTTC.

The J gene is TRBJ2-1, the V gene TRBV5-4, with D maybe TRBD1 (6 bases). CDR3 size: 13 residues. V was shortened by 3 bases and J by 8 bases, with 12 bases between the two germline ends. Germline CDR1 reads SGHNT; CDR2 reads YYREEE (reference sequence). The CDR3 here is CASSSRQVHEQFF. The CDR3 coding sequence is TGTGCCAGCAGCTCCAGACAGGTCCATGAGCAGTTCTTC.

The chain employs TRBV21-1 and TRBJ2-3; the table's TRBD1 call for D was not verified on the DNA. TRBV21-1 is termed a pseudogene. The CDR3 totals 16 residues. CDR3 protein: CASSKEVEGVADTQYF. In DNA, the CDR3 is TGTGCCAGCAGCAAAGAGGTAGAGGGGGTAGCAGATACGCAGTATTTT.

The chain couples TRBV29-1 to TRBJ2-2; D is uncertain. Trimming removed 7 bases from V and 4 bases from J, with 13 bases in between. The CDR3 runs 13 residues. Germline V gives CDR1 SQVTM, CDR2 ANQGSEA. CDR3 residues: CSANFYVTGELFF. CDR3 sequence (DNA): TGCAGCGCCAATTTTTACGTCACCGGGGAGCTGTTTTTT.

The chain couples TRBV18 to TRBJ1-2, with D possibly TRBD1 on 5 matching bases. The CDR3 runs to 11 residues. Trimming shortened V by 5 bases and J by 8 bases, and 9 bases separated the two germline ends. The germline V gene has CDR1 KGHSH and CDR2 LQKENI. The DNA for the CDR3 is TGTGCCAGCTCAGTTAGGGACGGCTACACCTTC. Its translation: CASSVRDGYTF.

As for this clone: In the same sample, other DNA sequences code for this CDR3. This chain links TRBV28 with TRBJ1-5, with 7 bases lining up with TRBD1. V lost 5 bases and J lost 2; bases outside the gene matches: 9. CDR1 MDHEN and CDR2 SYDVKM come from the germline V gene. CDR3 length: 16 residues. The CDR3 nucleotides read TGTGCCAGCAGTCCCCGGACAGGTAGTGGCAATCAGCCCCAGCATTTT. Encoded protein: CASSPRTGSGNQPQHF. Full variable domain (missing parts from reference TRBV28 and TRBJ1-5): DVKVTQSSRYLVKRTGEKVFLECVQDMDHENMFWYRQDPGLGLRLIYFSYDVKMKEKGDIPEGYSVSREKKERFSLILESASTNQTSMYLCASSPRTGSGNQPQHFGDGTRLSIL.

V usage is TRBV2 and J usage is TRBJ1-5; D is uncertain. This CDR3 spans 13 amino acids. Trimming removed 7 bases from V and 1 base from J, with 8 bases in between. Germline values: CDR1 SNHLY, CDR2 FYNNEI. This CDR3 reads CASTMDSNQPQHF. The CDR3 bases are TGTGCCAGCACTATGGACAGCAATCAGCCCCAGCATTTT.